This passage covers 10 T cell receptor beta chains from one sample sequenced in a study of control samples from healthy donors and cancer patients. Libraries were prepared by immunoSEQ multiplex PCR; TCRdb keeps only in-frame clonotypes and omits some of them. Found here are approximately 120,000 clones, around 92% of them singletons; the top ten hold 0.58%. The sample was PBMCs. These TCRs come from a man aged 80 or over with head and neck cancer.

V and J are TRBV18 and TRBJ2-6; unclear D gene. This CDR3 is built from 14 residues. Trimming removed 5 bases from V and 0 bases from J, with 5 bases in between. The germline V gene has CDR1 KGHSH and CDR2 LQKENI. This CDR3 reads CASSVFSGANVLTF. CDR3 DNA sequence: TGTGCCAGCTCAGTGTTCTCTGGGGCCAACGTCCTGACTTTC. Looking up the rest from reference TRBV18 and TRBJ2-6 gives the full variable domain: NAGVMQNPRHLVRRRGQEARLRCSPMKGHSHVYWYRQLPEEGLKFMVYLQKENIIDESGMPKERFSAEFPKEGPSILRIQQVVRGDSAAYFCASSVFSGANVLTFGAGSRLTVL.

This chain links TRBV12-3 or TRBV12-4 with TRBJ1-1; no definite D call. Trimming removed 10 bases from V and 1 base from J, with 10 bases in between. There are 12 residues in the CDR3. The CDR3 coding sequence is TGTGCCACCCGAACCCGGAACACTGAAGCTTTCTTT. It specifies CATRTRNTEAFF.

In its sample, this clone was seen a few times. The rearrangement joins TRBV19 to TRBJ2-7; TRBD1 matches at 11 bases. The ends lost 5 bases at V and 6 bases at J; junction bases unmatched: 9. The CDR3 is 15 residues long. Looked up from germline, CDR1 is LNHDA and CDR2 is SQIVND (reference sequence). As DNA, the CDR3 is TGTGCCAGTAGTGCCGCCGGGACAGGGGGTTTCGAGCAGTACTTC. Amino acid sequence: CASSAAGTGGFEQYF.

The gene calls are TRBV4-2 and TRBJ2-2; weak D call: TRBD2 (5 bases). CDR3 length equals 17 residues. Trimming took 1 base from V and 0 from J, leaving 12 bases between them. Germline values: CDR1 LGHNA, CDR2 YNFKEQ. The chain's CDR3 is CASSQVLEDANTGELFF. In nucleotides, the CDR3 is TGTGCCAGCAGCCAAGTACTGGAGGACGCGAACACCGGGGAGCTGTTTTTT.

Written as DNA, the CDR3 is TGTGCCAGTAGTAAGTCTGGGGGCTCTTACAATGAGCAGTTCTTC. It translates to CASSKSGGSYNEQFF. The chain recombines TRBV19 with TRBJ2-1; maybe TRBD1 (6 bases). The V end lost 4 bases, the J end lost 4 bases, and 14 bases lay between the germline ends. CDR1 and CDR2 from the germline V gene are LNHDA and SQIVND (reference sequence). The CDR3 is 15 residues long.

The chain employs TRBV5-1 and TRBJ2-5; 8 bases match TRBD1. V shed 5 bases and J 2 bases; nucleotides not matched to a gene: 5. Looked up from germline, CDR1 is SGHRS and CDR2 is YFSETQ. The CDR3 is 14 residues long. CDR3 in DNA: TGCGCCAGCAGTCGGACAGGGAAACAAGAGACCCAGTACTTC. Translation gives CASSRTGKQETQYF. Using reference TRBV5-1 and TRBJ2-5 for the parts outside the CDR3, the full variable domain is KAGVTQTPRYLIKTRGQQVTLSCSPISGHRSVSWYQQTPGQGLQFLFEYFSETQRNKGNFPGRFSGRQFSNSRSEMNVSTLELGDSALYLCASSRTGKQETQYFGPGTRLLVL.

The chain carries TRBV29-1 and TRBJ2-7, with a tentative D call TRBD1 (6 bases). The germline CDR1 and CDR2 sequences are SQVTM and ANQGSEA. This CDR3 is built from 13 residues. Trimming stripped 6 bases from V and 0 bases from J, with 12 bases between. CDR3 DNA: TGCAGCGTCGGACAGCGAAACTCCTACGAGCAGTACTTC. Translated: CSVGQRNSYEQYF.

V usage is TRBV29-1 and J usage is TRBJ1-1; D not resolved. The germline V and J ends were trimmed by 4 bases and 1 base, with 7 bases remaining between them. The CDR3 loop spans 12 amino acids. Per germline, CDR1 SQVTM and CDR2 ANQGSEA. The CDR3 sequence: CSVGPTNTEAFF. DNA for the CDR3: TGCAGCGTTGGACCGACGAACACTGAAGCTTTCTTT.

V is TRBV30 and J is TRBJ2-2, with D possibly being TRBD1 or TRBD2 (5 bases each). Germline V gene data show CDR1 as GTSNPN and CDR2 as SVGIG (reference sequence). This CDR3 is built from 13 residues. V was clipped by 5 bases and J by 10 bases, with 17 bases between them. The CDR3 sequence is CAWARDRNEELFF. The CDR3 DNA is TGTGCCTGGGCCCGGGACCGCAACGAGGAGCTGTTTTTT.

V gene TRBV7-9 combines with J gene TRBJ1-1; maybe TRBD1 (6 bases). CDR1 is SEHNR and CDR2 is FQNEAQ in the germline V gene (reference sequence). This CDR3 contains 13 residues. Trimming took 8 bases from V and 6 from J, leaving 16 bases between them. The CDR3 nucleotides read TGTGCCAGCTCCTCAGGGGATAACCCTGAAGCTTTCTTT. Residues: CASSSGDNPEAFF.